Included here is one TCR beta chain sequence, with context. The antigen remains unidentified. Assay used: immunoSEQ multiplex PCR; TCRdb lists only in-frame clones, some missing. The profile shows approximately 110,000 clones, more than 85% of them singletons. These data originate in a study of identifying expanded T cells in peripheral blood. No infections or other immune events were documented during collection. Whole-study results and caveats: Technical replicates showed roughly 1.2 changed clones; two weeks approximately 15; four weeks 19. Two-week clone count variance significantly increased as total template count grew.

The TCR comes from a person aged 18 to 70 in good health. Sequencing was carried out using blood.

CDR3 DNA: TGTGCTAGTGGTTTCGCGGTCTCTGGAAACACCATATATTTT. It yields the protein CASGFAVSGNTIYF. The genes are TRBV12-5 and TRBJ1-3; D remains ambiguous. The germline V and J ends were trimmed by 3 bases and 0 bases, with 6 bases remaining between them. The CDR3 length is 14 residues. CDR1 is LGHNT, CDR2 FRNRAP, per germline.